This record covers a single TCR beta chain. The sample belongs to a study of blood T cell repertoires in COVID-19. Study background: Sources were T cells, B-cell-depleted T cells, or PBMCs; the material itself was cDNA or gDNA.

The CDR3 totals 16 residues. V lost 0 bases and J lost 5; bases outside the gene matches: 5. Germline V gene lookup returns CDR1 MGHRA and CDR2 YSYEKL. TCRdb keeps only in-frame clones here, not all; method: immunoSEQ multiplex PCR. Here the sample spans 75,000 to 100,000 clones, roughly 89% being singletons. The rearrangement uses TRBV4-1 and TRBJ2-5; 11 bases match TRBD1. The sample taken for sequencing was peripheral blood. This TCR came from a man in his sixties with acute or convalescent COVID-19. CDR3 nucleotides: TGCGCCAGCAGCCAAGAACCGGACAGGGGGCCGGAGACCCAGTACTTC. It codes for CASSQEPDRGPETQYF.